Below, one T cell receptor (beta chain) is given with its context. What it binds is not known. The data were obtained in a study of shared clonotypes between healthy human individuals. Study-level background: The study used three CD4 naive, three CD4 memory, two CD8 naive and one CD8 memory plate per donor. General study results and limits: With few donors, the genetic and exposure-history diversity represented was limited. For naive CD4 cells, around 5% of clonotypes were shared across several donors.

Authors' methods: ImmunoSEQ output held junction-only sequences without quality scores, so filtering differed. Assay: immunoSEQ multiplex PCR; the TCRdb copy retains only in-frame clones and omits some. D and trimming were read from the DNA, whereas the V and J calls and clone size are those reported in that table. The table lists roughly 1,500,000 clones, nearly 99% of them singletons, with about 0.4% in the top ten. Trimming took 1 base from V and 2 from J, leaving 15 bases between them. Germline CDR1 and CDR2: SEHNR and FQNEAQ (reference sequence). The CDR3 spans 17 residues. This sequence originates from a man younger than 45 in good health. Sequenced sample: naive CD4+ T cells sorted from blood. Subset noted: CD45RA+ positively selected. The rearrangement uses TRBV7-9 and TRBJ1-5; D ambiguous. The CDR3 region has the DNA TGTGCCAGCAGCTTAGGGCTGGGCCCGCTGGGCAATCAGCCCCAGCATTTT. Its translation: CASSLGLGPLGNQPQHF. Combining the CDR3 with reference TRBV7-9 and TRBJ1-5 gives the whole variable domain DTGVSQNPRHKITKRGQNVTFRCDPISEHNRLYWYRQTLGQGPEFLTYFQNEAQLEKSRLLSDRFSAERPKGSFSTLEIQRTEQGDSAMYLCASSLGLGPLGNQPQHFGDGTRLSIL.